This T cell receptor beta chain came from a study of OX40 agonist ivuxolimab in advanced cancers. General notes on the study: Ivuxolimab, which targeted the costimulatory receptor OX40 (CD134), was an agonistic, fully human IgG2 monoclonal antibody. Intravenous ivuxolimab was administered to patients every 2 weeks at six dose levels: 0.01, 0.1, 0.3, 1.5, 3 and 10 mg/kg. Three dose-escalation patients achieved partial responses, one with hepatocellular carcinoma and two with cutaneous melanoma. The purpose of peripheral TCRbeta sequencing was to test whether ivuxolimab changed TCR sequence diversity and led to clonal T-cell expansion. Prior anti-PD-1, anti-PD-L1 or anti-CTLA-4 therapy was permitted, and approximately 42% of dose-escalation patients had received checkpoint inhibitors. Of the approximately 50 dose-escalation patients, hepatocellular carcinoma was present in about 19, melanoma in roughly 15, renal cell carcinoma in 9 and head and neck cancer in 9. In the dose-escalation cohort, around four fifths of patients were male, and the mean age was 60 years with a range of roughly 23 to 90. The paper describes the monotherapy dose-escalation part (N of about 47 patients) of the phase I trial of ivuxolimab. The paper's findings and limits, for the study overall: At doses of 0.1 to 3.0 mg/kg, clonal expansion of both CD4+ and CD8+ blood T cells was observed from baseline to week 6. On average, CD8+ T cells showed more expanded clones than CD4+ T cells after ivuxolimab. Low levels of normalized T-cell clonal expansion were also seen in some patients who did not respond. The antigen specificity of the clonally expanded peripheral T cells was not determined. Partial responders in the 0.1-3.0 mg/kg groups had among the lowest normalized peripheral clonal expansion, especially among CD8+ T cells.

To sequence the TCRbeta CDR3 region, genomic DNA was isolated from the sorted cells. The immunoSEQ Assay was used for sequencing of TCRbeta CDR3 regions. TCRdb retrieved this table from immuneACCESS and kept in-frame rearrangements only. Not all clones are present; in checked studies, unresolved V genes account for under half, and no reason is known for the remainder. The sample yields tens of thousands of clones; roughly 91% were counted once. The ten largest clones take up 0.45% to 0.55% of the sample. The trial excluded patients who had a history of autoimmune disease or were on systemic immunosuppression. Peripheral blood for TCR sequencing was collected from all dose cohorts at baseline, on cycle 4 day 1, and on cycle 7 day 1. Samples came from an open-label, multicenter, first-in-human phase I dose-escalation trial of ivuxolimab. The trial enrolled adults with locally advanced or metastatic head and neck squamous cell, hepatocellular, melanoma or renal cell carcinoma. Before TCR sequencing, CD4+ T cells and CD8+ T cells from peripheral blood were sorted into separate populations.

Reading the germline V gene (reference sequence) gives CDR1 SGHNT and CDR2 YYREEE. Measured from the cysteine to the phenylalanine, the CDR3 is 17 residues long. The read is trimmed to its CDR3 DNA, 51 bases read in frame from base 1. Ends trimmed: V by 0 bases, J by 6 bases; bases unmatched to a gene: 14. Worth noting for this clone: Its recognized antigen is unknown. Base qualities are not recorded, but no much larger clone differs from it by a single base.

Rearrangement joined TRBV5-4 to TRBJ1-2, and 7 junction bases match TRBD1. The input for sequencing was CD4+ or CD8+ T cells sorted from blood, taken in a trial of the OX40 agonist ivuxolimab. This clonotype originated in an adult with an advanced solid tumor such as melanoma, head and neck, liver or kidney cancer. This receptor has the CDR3 CASSLGGLQGQDHGYTF. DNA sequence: TGTGCCAGCAGCTTGGGGGGGCTTCAAGGACAGGATCATGGCTACACCTTC.